These T cell receptor beta chains were read from a single sample in a study of OX40 agonist ivuxolimab in advanced cancers. The repertoire was sequenced with immunoSEQ multiplex PCR; TCRdb's copy has only in-frame clones and lacks some. The table shows 100,000 to 130,000 clones, with around 93% occurring only once. The sequencing here drew on CD4+ or CD8+ T cells sorted from blood, taken in a trial of the OX40 agonist ivuxolimab. These receptors originate from an adult with an advanced solid tumor such as melanoma, head and neck, liver or kidney cancer. CDR3s include the opening cysteine and the closing phenylalanine or tryptophan. D genes are given only for firm matches. Size is stated for part of the rows, as once, few or many counts, or as a class when the clone is expanded.

v_gene	j_gene	d_gene	abundance	CDR3nt	CDR3aa
TRBV6-1	TRBJ1-4	NA	NA	TGTGCCAGCTCCAACCCTCCGAGTTACGAAAAACTGTTTTTT	CASSNPPSYEKLFF
TRBV7-2	TRBJ2-7	NA	NA	TGTGCCAGCAGGTCGAGAGACTACCCCTCTGAGCAGTACTTC	CASRSRDYPSEQYF
TRBV20-1	TRBJ1-1	NA	NA	TGCAGTGCTAGAAGTAACAGAGAAGCTTTCTTT	CSARSNREAFF
TRBV27	TRBJ2-6	NA	NA	TGTGCCAGCCAGGGTTTGGCCTCTTCTGGGGCCAACGTCCTGACTTTC	CASQGLASSGANVLTF
TRBV19	TRBJ2-3	NA	NA	TGTGCCAGTATTAAGGAACAGGGAAGCACAGATACGCAGTATTTT	CASIKEQGSTDTQYF
TRBV27	TRBJ1-1	NA	NA	TGTGCCAGCAGTTTATCAACGGGGTCGGGGAACACTGAAGCTTTCTTT	CASSLSTGSGNTEAFF
TRBV19	TRBJ1-5	NA	NA	TGTGCCAGTAGTATTCCGGGGGCCATGGATCAGCCCCAGCATTTT	CASSIPGAMDQPQHF
TRBV30	TRBJ2-7	NA	NA	TGTGCCTGGACTGGGGGCTACGAGCAGTACTTC	CAWTGGYEQYF
TRBV6-5	TRBJ1-2	TRBD1	NA	TGTGCCAGCAACTCCGGGACAGGGATCTATGGCTACACCTTC	CASNSGTGIYGYTF
TRBV7-9	TRBJ1-1	NA	NA	TGTGCCAGCAGCGAAAGAGCGACAGTTACTGAAGCTTTCTTT	CASSERATVTEAFF
TRBV5-1	TRBJ2-5	NA	once	TGCGCCAGCAGCACCAGGGGAGGGGGCGAGGAGACCCAGTACTTC	CASSTRGGGEETQYF
TRBV30	TRBJ2-3	NA	NA	TGTGCCTGGAGTGCGGGGACCTACACAGATACGCAGTATTTT	CAWSAGTYTDTQYF
TRBV27	TRBJ1-5	NA	NA	TGTGCCAGCAGTTTATCGACCTATAGCAATCAGCCCCAGCATTTT	CASSLSTYSNQPQHF
TRBV19	TRBJ1-6	NA	medium-sized	TGTGCCAGCCAGGAGAGAGGGGCGTCACCCCTCCACTTT	CASQERGASPLHF
TRBV27	TRBJ1-1	NA	NA	TGTGCCAGCAGTGACCTGACAGTGAACACTGAAGCTTTCTTT	CASSDLTVNTEAFF
TRBV11-2	TRBJ1-1	TRBD1	NA	TGTGCCAGCAGCTTAGTCGGGGGGACAGGACCGAACACTGAAGCTTTCTTT	CASSLVGGTGPNTEAFF
TRBV7-7	TRBJ2-7	NA	NA	TGTGCTAGCAGGGCAGGAACGGTTTACGAGCAGTACTTC	CASRAGTVYEQYF
TRBV6-1	TRBJ2-5	NA	NA	TGTGCCAGCACCATAGTGGAAGAGACCCAGTACTTC	CASTIVEETQYF
TRBV7-3	TRBJ2-7	NA	NA	TGTGCCAGCAGCCTAGGGCGCGGCTACGAGCAGTACTTC	CASSLGRGYEQYF
TRBV5-6	TRBJ1-3	TRBD1	NA	TGTGCCAGCAGCACCGGACAGGGTAGACCAGGAAACACCATATATTTT	CASSTGQGRPGNTIYF
TRBV19	TRBJ2-5	NA	NA	TGTGCCAGTAGGGGCGCCCTGGGAGAGACCCAGTACTTC	CASRGALGETQYF
TRBV6-6	TRBJ2-2	NA	NA	TGTGCCAGCAGTTACTCGAACACCGGGGAGCTGTTTTTT	CASSYSNTGELFF